These T cell receptor beta chains were read from a single sample in a study of response to subunit inactivated influenza vaccine. In TCRdb, the RT-PCR reads were re-called with MiXCR into one record per CDR3 protein. Of just over 300,000 distinct CDR3 sequences in the sample, approximately 21% were seen once. The starting material was PBMCs from blood, obtained 21 months after vaccination. Receptors were obtained from a man aged 50 to 75 who received an inactivated influenza vaccine. Each CDR3 is given with its conserved first and last residue. A D gene is named only where the DNA matches it firmly. Some rows mark clone size as missing; the rest say once, few, many or name a class of expanded clone.

clone_size: few
j_call: TRBJ1-1
v_call: TRBV14
d_call: TRBD1
cdr3_nt: TGTGCCAGCAGCCCCCGGACAGGCCTGAACACTGAAGCTTTCTTT
cdr3_aa: CASSPRTGLNTEAFF

clone_size: .
j_call: TRBJ2-7
v_call: TRBV29-1
d_call: TRBD1
cdr3_nt: TGCAGCGTTGAAAGAAGGGACAGGACCTCCTACGAGCAGTACTTC
cdr3_aa: CSVERRDRTSYEQYF

clone_size: few
j_call: TRBJ1-5
v_call: TRBV20-1
d_call: .
cdr3_nt: TGCAGTGCTAGAGACGGGGATCGAATCAATCAGCCCCAGCATTTT
cdr3_aa: CSARDGDRINQPQHF

clone_size: .
j_call: TRBJ2-5
v_call: TRBV7-6
d_call: .
cdr3_nt: TGTGCCAGCAGCTTAGAAGCAAACCGCAGGGAGAAGTACTTC
cdr3_aa: CASSLEANRREKYF

clone_size: few
j_call: TRBJ1-1
v_call: TRBV15
d_call: TRBD1
cdr3_nt: TGTGCCACCAGCAGCGACAGGGATGGTCCCCTCCCGGGCACTGAAGCTTTCTTT
cdr3_aa: CATSSDRDGPLPGTEAFF

clone_size: .
j_call: TRBJ1-1
v_call: TRBV29-1
d_call: .
cdr3_nt: TGCAGCGCCGGACGGATGAACACTGAAGCTTTCTTT
cdr3_aa: CSAGRMNTEAFF

clone_size: .
j_call: TRBJ2-2
v_call: TRBV3-1
d_call: TRBD1
cdr3_nt: TGTGCCAGCACCCCAGGGACAGGGGCGAACACCGGGGAGCTGTTTTTT
cdr3_aa: CASTPGTGANTGELFF

clone_size: .
j_call: TRBJ2-7
v_call: TRBV6-2/TRBV6-3
d_call: .
cdr3_nt: TGTGCCAGCAGTTACTGGGGGTCAACCTACGAGCAGTACTTC
cdr3_aa: CASSYWGSTYEQYF

clone_size: .
j_call: TRBJ1-2
v_call: TRBV18
d_call: .
cdr3_nt: TGTGCCAGCACCGGGGCCGGGGACTATGGCTACACCTTC
cdr3_aa: CASTGAGDYGYTF

clone_size: few
j_call: TRBJ1-2
v_call: TRBV29-1
d_call: .
cdr3_nt: TGCAGCGTTGTACCTCAGGGTCCCTATGGCTACACCTTC
cdr3_aa: CSVVPQGPYGYTF

clone_size: .
j_call: TRBJ1-5
v_call: TRBV5-5
d_call: .
cdr3_nt: TGTGCCAGCAGCTTGGAAGTGGGGGGCGTTCAGCCCCAGCATTTT
cdr3_aa: CASSLEVGGVQPQHF

clone_size: .
j_call: TRBJ1-5
v_call: TRBV7-2
d_call: .
cdr3_nt: TGTGCCAGCAGCCTCCCAGGGGCCTGGCAGCCCCAGCATTTT
cdr3_aa: CASSLPGAWQPQHF

clone_size: few
j_call: TRBJ1-6
v_call: TRBV27
d_call: .
cdr3_nt: TGTGCCAGCACCCAAAGGTACCTAGGCGGGGATTCACCCCTCCACTTT
cdr3_aa: CASTQRYLGGDSPLHF

clone_size: few
j_call: TRBJ1-5
v_call: TRBV20-1
d_call: .
cdr3_nt: TGCAGTGCTCCACGTGGGGGGACACCCAATCAGCCCCAGCATTTT
cdr3_aa: CSAPRGGTPNQPQHF

clone_size: .
j_call: TRBJ2-7
v_call: TRBV29-1
d_call: TRBD1
cdr3_nt: TGCAGCGCGGCTGGTTGGATCCGGGACAGGGGCTCCTACGAGCAGTACTTC
cdr3_aa: CSAAGWIRDRGSYEQYF

clone_size: few
j_call: TRBJ2-1
v_call: TRBV10-3
d_call: TRBD2
cdr3_nt: TGTGCCATCAGGGAGTGGGGACTAGCGGGGCAGCAGTTCTTC
cdr3_aa: CAIREWGLAGQQFF

clone_size: .
j_call: TRBJ1-6
v_call: TRBV6-2/TRBV6-3
d_call: TRBD1
cdr3_nt: TGTGCCAGCAGTACCGAGGACAGGCATATCTACAGTTCACCCCTCCACTTT
cdr3_aa: CASSTEDRHIYSSPLHF

clone_size: many
j_call: TRBJ1-1
v_call: TRBV21-1
d_call: .
cdr3_nt: .
cdr3_aa: CASSKRVGWGTEAFF

clone_size: few
j_call: TRBJ1-1
v_call: TRBV20-1
d_call: TRBD1
cdr3_nt: TGCAGTGCTAGAGGACAGGGGTGGTGGACTGAAGCTTTCTTT
cdr3_aa: CSARGQGWWTEAFF

clone_size: .
j_call: TRBJ2-3
v_call: TRBV4-2
d_call: .
cdr3_nt: TGTGCCAGCAGCCAGGTTGGGCCGGCGGATACGCAGTATTTT
cdr3_aa: CASSQVGPADTQYF

clone_size: many
j_call: TRBJ1-5
v_call: TRBV5-1
d_call: .
cdr3_nt: TGCGCCAGCAGCTTGTCAGGGGCCAGCAATCAGCCCCAGCATTTT
cdr3_aa: CASSLSGASNQPQHF

clone_size: .
j_call: TRBJ2-1
v_call: TRBV20-1
d_call: .
cdr3_nt: TGCAGTGCTAGAGATCCGATTGCCGACGGGGGCTCCTACAATGAGCAGTTCTTC
cdr3_aa: CSARDPIADGGSYNEQFF

clone_size: few
j_call: TRBJ1-4
v_call: TRBV5-1
d_call: .
cdr3_nt: TGCGCCAGCAGCTTGAGCGGATTTAATGAAAAACTGTTTTTT
cdr3_aa: CASSLSGFNEKLFF

clone_size: .
j_call: TRBJ1-1
v_call: TRBV30
d_call: .
cdr3_nt: TGTGCCTGGAGTAAAGTCAGCCCGAACACTGAAGCTTTCTTT
cdr3_aa: CAWSKVSPNTEAFF

clone_size: .
j_call: TRBJ1-1
v_call: TRBV19
d_call: .
cdr3_nt: TGTGCCAGTAGTATCACTCGGGGAAGGACTGAAGCTTTCTTT
cdr3_aa: CASSITRGRTEAFF

clone_size: few
j_call: TRBJ1-5
v_call: TRBV7-9
d_call: .
cdr3_nt: TGTGCCAGCAGCTTATGGTTATACAATCATAGCAATCAGCCCCAGCATTTT
cdr3_aa: CASSLWLYNHSNQPQHF

clone_size: few
j_call: TRBJ1-5
v_call: TRBV19
d_call: .
cdr3_nt: TGTGCCAGTAGTATACTTCACAGGGAGGGGTCTCAGCCCCAGCATTTT
cdr3_aa: CASSILHREGSQPQHF

clone_size: .
j_call: TRBJ2-5
v_call: TRBV12-3/TRBV12-4
d_call: TRBD1
cdr3_nt: TGTGCCAGCAGTTTACCGGACAGGAAGACCCAGTACTTC
cdr3_aa: CASSLPDRKTQYF

clone_size: many
j_call: TRBJ1-5
v_call: TRBV6-5
d_call: .
cdr3_nt: TGTGCCAGCAGCTCCCAGGGAAATCAGCCCCAGCATTTT
cdr3_aa: CASSSQGNQPQHF

clone_size: .
j_call: TRBJ2-7
v_call: TRBV4-2
d_call: TRBD2
cdr3_nt: TGTGCCAGCAGTGGCCAGCGGGGTTCCTACGAGCAGTACTTC
cdr3_aa: CASSGQRGSYEQYF

clone_size: many
j_call: TRBJ1-1
v_call: TRBV3-1
d_call: .
cdr3_nt: TGTGCCAGCAGCCAAGGGTCCGGGAACACTGAAGCTTTCTTT
cdr3_aa: CASSQGSGNTEAFF

clone_size: .
j_call: TRBJ1-2
v_call: TRBV12-3/TRBV12-4
d_call: .
cdr3_nt: TGTGCCAGCAACCTGTCCGGAAACAATGGCTACACCTTC
cdr3_aa: CASNLSGNNGYTF

clone_size: .
j_call: TRBJ2-7
v_call: TRBV27
d_call: TRBD2
cdr3_nt: TGTGCCAGCGGTCGTCGGGTGTTGCGGGAGCATCTCGAGCAGTACTTC
cdr3_aa: CASGRRVLREHLEQYF

clone_size: .
j_call: TRBJ1-6
v_call: TRBV9
d_call: .
cdr3_nt: TGTGCCAGCAGCGACAGGGTTTTTGACACCGATAATTCACCCCTCCACTTT
cdr3_aa: CASSDRVFDTDNSPLHF

clone_size: .
j_call: TRBJ1-2
v_call: TRBV28
d_call: TRBD1
cdr3_nt: TGTGCCAGCAACCGGGACAGTAACTATGGCTACACCTTC
cdr3_aa: CASNRDSNYGYTF

clone_size: many
j_call: TRBJ2-6
v_call: TRBV12-3/TRBV12-4
d_call: .
cdr3_nt: TGTGCCAGCACCATGAGTCCCTCTGGGGCCAACGTCCTGACTTTC
cdr3_aa: CASTMSPSGANVLTF

clone_size: .
j_call: TRBJ2-1
v_call: TRBV7-9
d_call: .
cdr3_nt: TGTGCCAGCAGCTTTTATGGTAACGAGCAGTTCTTC
cdr3_aa: CASSFYGNEQFF

clone_size: .
j_call: TRBJ2-5
v_call: TRBV20-1
d_call: .
cdr3_nt: TGCGGTGCTGACGCCGGGGAAGAGACCCAGTACTTC
cdr3_aa: CGADAGEETQYF

clone_size: .
j_call: TRBJ2-3
v_call: TRBV20-1
d_call: TRBD1
cdr3_nt: TGCAGTGCAACCCGACAGGGGGCCAGAGATACGCAGTATTTT
cdr3_aa: CSATRQGARDTQYF

clone_size: .
j_call: TRBJ2-2
v_call: TRBV6-1
d_call: .
cdr3_nt: TGTGCCAGCAGTACGTTGCGGAGCAACACCGGGGAGCTGTTTTTT
cdr3_aa: CASSTLRSNTGELFF

clone_size: .
j_call: TRBJ2-3
v_call: TRBV7-3
d_call: .
cdr3_nt: TGTGCCAGCAGTACAGGAGGCCCAGATACGCAGTATTTT
cdr3_aa: CASSTGGPDTQYF

clone_size: few
j_call: TRBJ1-2
v_call: TRBV20-1
d_call: .
cdr3_nt: TGCAGTGCCCTTATCTCGGGCACTACTAACTATGGCTACACCTTC
cdr3_aa: CSALISGTTNYGYTF

clone_size: .
j_call: TRBJ1-1
v_call: TRBV4-3
d_call: .
cdr3_nt: TGCGCCAGCAGCCAAGAGAATTATTCAGGGAACACTGAAGCTTTCTTT
cdr3_aa: CASSQENYSGNTEAFF

clone_size: few
j_call: TRBJ1-2
v_call: TRBV12-3/TRBV12-4
d_call: .
cdr3_nt: TGTGCCAGCAGTCCTAGCGGACACCTAGGGGCTAACTATGGCTACACCTTC
cdr3_aa: CASSPSGHLGANYGYTF

clone_size: .
j_call: TRBJ2-1
v_call: TRBV12-3/TRBV12-4
d_call: .
cdr3_nt: TGTGCCAGCAGTTTTAATAGGGGTGATGAGCAGTTCTTC
cdr3_aa: CASSFNRGDEQFF

clone_size: few
j_call: TRBJ2-7
v_call: TRBV18
d_call: TRBD1
cdr3_nt: TGTGCCAGCTCATCCCGGACAGGGGAGGGCGAGCAGTACTTC
cdr3_aa: CASSSRTGEGEQYF

clone_size: many
j_call: TRBJ1-2
v_call: TRBV5-6
d_call: .
cdr3_nt: TGTGCCAGCAGCTTGTGGCCAGGGACCTATGGCTACACCTTC
cdr3_aa: CASSLWPGTYGYTF

clone_size: .
j_call: TRBJ1-1
v_call: TRBV10-2
d_call: .
cdr3_nt: TGCGCCAGCAGTGAGATTTCCTCTTGGGTTTTCTTT
cdr3_aa: CASSEISSWVFF

clone_size: .
j_call: TRBJ2-2
v_call: TRBV5-1
d_call: .
cdr3_nt: TGCGCCAGCAGCCCGGACAGCGCGGCCACCGGGGAGCTGTTTTTT
cdr3_aa: CASSPDSAATGELFF

clone_size: few
j_call: TRBJ1-4
v_call: TRBV20-1
d_call: .
cdr3_nt: TGCAGTGCTAGTCAAGGGAATGAAAAACTGTTTTTT
cdr3_aa: CSASQGNEKLFF